This T cell receptor beta chain was retrieved from a study of vaccination effects on CD4 cells after COVID-19. Measured with immunoSEQ multiplex PCR; TCRdb has only the in-frame clones, and not every one. The table shows around 23,000 clones, with 76% occurring only once. As for this clone: Antigen specificity is unknown.

The CDR3 loop spans 15 amino acids. From germline, CDR1 is MNHEY and CDR2 SVGAGI. J was trimmed by 10 bases and V by 7 bases; bases with no gene match: 12. ViraFEST used viral peptide pools to expand antigen-specific CD4+ T cells before sequencing. Investigators separated out CD4+ T cells once around 11 days of culture had passed. Nucleocapsid antibodies stayed negative before and after vaccination, showing no earlier SARS-CoV-2 infection. A density of approximately 2.2 million PBMC per well was used; these cells were cultured with 10 IU/ml IL-2 and 10 ug/ml peptides. The chain links TRBV6-5 to TRBJ2-3, with 12 positions matching TRBD2. Material: CD4+ T cells from PBMCs cultured with HCoV-NL63 spike peptides, obtained before COVID-19 vaccination. The TCR originated in a human donor who received a COVID-19 vaccine. The CDR3 DNA sequence: TGTGCCAGCACAGAGACGACTAGCGGGAGTATCTCGCAGTATTTT. Its translation: CASTETTSGSISQYF.